A selection of T cell receptor beta chains follows, all from one sample in a study of blood T cell repertoires in COVID-19. The method was immunoSEQ multiplex PCR; TCRdb's version includes in-frame clones alone and lacks a portion of them. Among under 300,000 clones listed, less than 85% were seen once. The sample consisted of peripheral blood. Every receptor here comes from an elderly woman with active or convalescent COVID-19. Both conserved end residues are part of each CDR3. The D gene is left open where the match is weak. Expanded clones are given a class, and other clones once, few, many or no size at all.

V	J	size	D	CDR3	DNA
TRBV5-8	TRBJ1-5	.	TRBD1	CASSSGTGKGNQPQHF	TGTGCCAGCAGCTCGGGGACAGGGAAGGGCAATCAGCCCCAGCATTTT
TRBV5-4	TRBJ1-1	.	TRBD1	CASSEGQEREAFF	TGTGCCAGCAGCGAGGGACAGGAAAGAGAAGCTTTCTTT
TRBV6-5	TRBJ1-4	.	.	CASSYFRGLNEKLFF	TGTGCCAGCAGTTATTTCAGGGGCCTTAATGAAAAACTGTTTTTT
TRBV4-2	TRBJ1-2	.	.	CASSQDRANYGYTF	TGTGCCAGCAGCCAAGACAGGGCCAACTATGGCTACACCTTC
TRBV27	TRBJ1-2	once	TRBD1	CASSRDSNYGYTF	TGTGCCAGCAGTCGGGACAGTAACTATGGCTACACCTTC
TRBV18	TRBJ1-5	.	.	CASSPRRVNSNQPQHF	TGTGCCAGCTCACCACGCAGGGTCAATAGCAATCAGCCCCAGCATTTT
TRBV20-1	TRBJ1-1	.	.	CSASNPKGAEAFF	TGCAGTGCTAGTAACCCCAAGGGGGCTGAAGCTTTCTTT
TRBV10-1	TRBJ2-1	.	TRBD2	CASSEGTSSYNEQFF	TGCGCCAGCAGTGAGGGGACTAGCTCCTACAATGAGCAGTTCTTC
TRBV5-1	TRBJ1-1	.	TRBD1	CASSWGQGGTEAFF	TGCGCCAGCAGCTGGGGACAGGGAGGAACTGAAGCTTTCTTT
TRBV3-1/TRBV3-2	TRBJ2-6	once	TRBD2	CASSQERPSGGASGANVLTF	TGTGCCAGCAGCCAAGAGCGTCCTAGCGGGGGGGCCTCTGGGGCCAACGTCCTGACTTTC
TRBV9	TRBJ1-1	once	.	CASSVATGGNTEAFF	TGTGCCAGCAGCGTAGCTACGGGAGGGAACACTGAAGCTTTCTTT
TRBV5-1	TRBJ1-3	.	.	CASSSEGGNTIYF	TGCGCCAGCAGCTCGGAGGGTGGAAACACCATATATTTT
TRBV25-1	TRBJ1-6	.	.	CASSESTRAFIYNSPLHF	TGTGCCAGCAGTGAATCTACGCGGGCATTTATCTATAATTCACCCCTCCACTTT
TRBV5-6	TRBJ1-1	.	.	CASSLGTVNTEAFF	TGTGCCAGCAGCTTGGGAACAGTGAACACTGAAGCTTTCTTT
TRBV9	TRBJ2-1	.	TRBD2	CASSVTSSGGYNEQFF	TGTGCCAGCAGCGTAACCTCTAGCGGGGGCTACAATGAGCAGTTCTTC
TRBV5-1	TRBJ1-1	.	TRBD1	CASSMGQPNTEAFF	TGCGCCAGCAGCATGGGACAGCCGAACACTGAAGCTTTCTTT
TRBV7-9	TRBJ1-2	few	TRBD1	CASIPGQGLSRYTF	TGTGCCAGCATCCCGGGACAGGGGCTTTCACGCTACACCTTC
TRBV27	TRBJ2-3	.	TRBD1	CASIDRVTDTQYF	TGTGCCAGCATAGACAGGGTCACAGATACGCAGTATTTT
TRBV10-3	TRBJ1-1	.	.	CATQGHTNTEAFF	TGTGCCACCCAAGGACACACGAACACTGAAGCTTTCTTT
TRBV7-7	TRBJ2-1	.	TRBD2	CASSLDLAGGRNEQFF	TGTGCCAGCAGCTTAGACCTAGCGGGGGGGCGCAATGAGCAGTTCTTC
TRBV6-5	TRBJ1-3	.	TRBD1	CASSSLQGWGNTIYF	TGTGCCAGCAGTTCCCTACAGGGGTGGGGAAACACCATATATTTT
TRBV4-2	TRBJ1-4	.	.	CASSLPAAGDVELFF	TGTGCCAGCAGCCTGCCGGCCGCGGGGGATGTGGAACTGTTTTTT
TRBV2	TRBJ1-3	.	.	CASSTDRDTGNTIYF	TGTGCCAGCAGTACAGACCGGGACACTGGAAACACCATATATTTT
TRBV6-4	TRBJ2-1	.	TRBD2	CASSAARLAGAEQFF	TGTGCCAGCAGTGCAGCTCGGCTAGCGGGAGCTGAGCAGTTCTTC
TRBV11-2	TRBJ2-1	.	.	CASTLRNEQFF	TGTGCCAGCACCCTCCGGAATGAGCAGTTCTTC
TRBV3-1/TRBV3-2	TRBJ2-7	.	TRBD1	CASSQTTGGEQYF	TGTGCCAGCAGCCAGACTACAGGGGGCGAGCAGTACTTC
TRBV6-5	TRBJ1-5	few	.	CASQSGNQPQHF	TGTGCCAGCCAGTCAGGGAACCAGCCCCAGCATTTT
TRBV2	TRBJ1-5	.	TRBD1	CASSGTGSSNQPQHF	TGTGCCAGCAGTGGGACAGGGTCTAGCAATCAGCCCCAGCATTTT
TRBV10-3	TRBJ1-3	.	TRBD1	CAITPTGWNSGNTIYF	TGTGCCATCACTCCGACAGGGTGGAACTCTGGAAACACCATATATTTT
TRBV9	TRBJ1-2	few	TRBD1	CASSASGTGFGYTF	TGTGCCAGCAGCGCCTCCGGGACAGGATTTGGCTACACCTTC
TRBV19	TRBJ1-2	.	TRBD1	CASGDRLPVPNYGYTF	TGTGCCAGTGGGGACAGACTCCCAGTTCCTAACTATGGCTACACCTTC
TRBV7-8	TRBJ1-1	.	.	CASSLGQGGITEAFF	TGTGCCAGCAGCTTAGGTCAGGGTGGCATCACTGAAGCTTTCTTT
TRBV6-6	TRBJ2-3	.	TRBD2	CASRPLAGGRTDTQYF	TGTGCCAGCAGGCCGCTAGCGGGAGGGAGGACAGATACGCAGTATTTT
TRBV10-2	TRBJ2-2	.	.	CASSEGQSNTGELFF	TGCGCCAGCAGTGAGGGACAGTCGAACACCGGGGAGCTGTTTTTT
TRBV29-1	TRBJ2-3	.	TRBD2	CSVVNGLAGTDTQYF	TGCAGCGTGGTGAATGGACTAGCGGGGACAGATACGCAGTATTTT
TRBV30	TRBJ1-6	once	.	CAWSVWSGGESPLHF	TGTGCCTGGAGTGTATGGTCTGGAGGCGAATCACCCCTCCACTTT
TRBV6-5	TRBJ1-1	.	.	CASSYSQGLGEAFF	TGTGCCAGCAGTTACTCGCAGGGATTAGGTGAAGCTTTCTTT
TRBV4-2	TRBJ2-1	few	TRBD1	CASSQDVFGQGSYNEQFF	TGTGCCAGCAGCCAAGACGTCTTCGGACAGGGCTCCTACAATGAGCAGTTCTTC
TRBV3-1/TRBV3-2	TRBJ2-5	.	TRBD1	CASSQGQGVGETQYF	TGTGCCAGCAGCCAAGGACAGGGAGTCGGAGAGACCCAGTACTTC
TRBV5-6	TRBJ2-7	.	TRBD1	CASSYRDRETEQYF	TGTGCCAGCAGCTACCGGGACAGGGAGACCGAGCAGTACTTC
TRBV2	TRBJ1-6	.	.	CASSDFQAAGSPLHF	TGTGCCAGCAGTGATTTCCAGGCCGCGGGTTCACCCCTCCACTTT
TRBV5-1	TRBJ1-2	once	TRBD1	CASSLAPTGSYGYTF	TGCGCCAGCAGCTTGGCCCCGACAGGGAGTTATGGCTACACCTTC
TRBV7-6	TRBJ2-2	.	TRBD2	CASSNAPSGNTGELFF	TGTGCCAGCAGCAACGCCCCTAGCGGGAACACCGGGGAGCTGTTTTTT
TRBV6-2/TRBV6-3	TRBJ2-3	.	.	CASSTRSGETDTQYF	TGTGCCAGCAGTACAAGGTCAGGGGAAACAGATACGCAGTATTTT
TRBV15	TRBJ1-5	many	TRBD1	CATSRPPRGSHQPQHF	TGTGCCACCAGCAGACCACCCAGGGGGTCCCATCAGCCCCAGCATTTT
TRBV5-1	TRBJ2-3	.	TRBD1	CASSLVPGERGPTDTQYF	TGCGCCAGCAGCTTGGTTCCTGGGGAGAGGGGGCCCACAGATACGCAGTATTTT
TRBV15	TRBJ2-4	.	TRBD1	CATSRDQGQSWGIQYF	TGTGCCACCAGCAGAGATCAGGGACAGTCTTGGGGCATTCAGTACTTC
TRBV5-1	TRBJ2-7	.	TRBD2	CASSLAAGGNSYEQYF	TGCGCCAGCAGCTTAGCCGCGGGGGGGAACTCCTACGAGCAGTACTTC
TRBV5-1	TRBJ2-1	.	.	CASSFGVITGVAEQFF	TGCGCCAGCAGCTTCGGAGTAATTACGGGTGTAGCTGAGCAGTTCTTC